The rows below give T cell receptor beta chains drawn from one sample of a study of neoadjuvant nivolumab and ipilimumab in lung cancer. Data came from immunoSEQ multiplex PCR; TCRdb stores just in-frame clones and leaves some out. The sample carries some 30,000 clones, 90% recorded once. The source was peripheral blood, collected after neoadjuvant nivolumab, alone or with ipilimumab, at or shortly before surgery. These receptors all stem from an adult with non-small cell lung cancer. Each CDR3 is given with its conserved first and last residue. The order of the fields is D gene, clone size, J gene, V gene, CDR3 protein, CDR3 DNA. The D gene is left open where the match is weak. A clone size is listed for some rows: how often the clone was seen (once, few, many), or a class if it is expanded.

D gene: .; clone size: once; J gene: TRBJ2-7; V gene: TRBV6-5; CDR3 protein: CASSSTVPYEQYF; CDR3 DNA: TGTGCCAGCAGTTCAACCGTACCTTACGAGCAGTACTTC
D gene: TRBD1; clone size: .; J gene: TRBJ1-2; V gene: TRBV28; CDR3 protein: CASSPTRTGARGYTF; CDR3 DNA: TGTGCCAGCAGTCCCACCCGGACAGGGGCTCGAGGCTACACCTTC
D gene: TRBD1; clone size: .; J gene: TRBJ1-2; V gene: TRBV7-9; CDR3 protein: CASTRGLWGYTF; CDR3 DNA: TGTGCCAGCACCAGGGGGCTTTGGGGCTACACCTTC
D gene: .; clone size: .; J gene: TRBJ1-4; V gene: TRBV10-3; CDR3 protein: CASNGRRDEKLFF; CDR3 DNA: TGTGCCTCCAACGGAAGGCGCGACGAAAAACTGTTTTTT
D gene: .; clone size: .; J gene: TRBJ2-5; V gene: TRBV4-1; CDR3 protein: CASSDQVGGPETQYF; CDR3 DNA: TGCGCCAGCAGCGATCAGGTTGGGGGGCCGGAGACCCAGTACTTC
D gene: .; clone size: .; J gene: TRBJ1-1; V gene: TRBV6-1; CDR3 protein: CASTPSRLNTEAFF; CDR3 DNA: TGTGCCAGCACCCCCAGCAGGCTGAACACTGAAGCTTTCTTT
D gene: TRBD1; clone size: few; J gene: TRBJ1-2; V gene: TRBV4-2; CDR3 protein: CASSQEEVRGRGYTF; CDR3 DNA: TGTGCCAGCAGCCAAGAAGAGGTCAGGGGGCGCGGCTACACCTTC
D gene: .; clone size: .; J gene: TRBJ2-5; V gene: TRBV18; CDR3 protein: CATALGPQETQYF; CDR3 DNA: TGTGCCACTGCACTGGGACCACAAGAGACCCAGTACTTC
D gene: .; clone size: .; J gene: TRBJ1-1; V gene: TRBV2; CDR3 protein: CASSVSFRGPVFF; CDR3 DNA: TGTGCCAGCAGTGTGAGCTTCCGCGGGCCGGTTTTCTTT
D gene: .; clone size: once; J gene: TRBJ1-4; V gene: TRBV5-1; CDR3 protein: CASRWGGGLNEKLFF; CDR3 DNA: TGCGCCAGCCGGTGGGGAGGTGGCCTTAATGAAAAACTGTTTTTT
D gene: .; clone size: .; J gene: TRBJ2-5; V gene: TRBV15; CDR3 protein: CATSRGLVETQYF; CDR3 DNA: TGTGCCACCAGCAGAGGACTAGTGGAGACCCAGTACTTC
D gene: .; clone size: once; J gene: TRBJ1-3; V gene: TRBV7-2; CDR3 protein: CASSPLGSENTIYF; CDR3 DNA: TGTGCCAGCAGCCCTCTGGGGTCGGAGAACACCATATATTTT
D gene: TRBD1; clone size: .; J gene: TRBJ2-2; V gene: TRBV7-3; CDR3 protein: CASSPTGEGELFF; CDR3 DNA: TGTGCCAGCAGCCCCACAGGGGAGGGGGAGCTGTTTTTT
D gene: TRBD2; clone size: .; J gene: TRBJ2-3; V gene: TRBV7-2; CDR3 protein: CASSWASGGTDTQYF; CDR3 DNA: TGTGCCAGCAGCTGGGCTAGCGGGGGCACAGATACGCAGTATTTT
D gene: .; clone size: .; J gene: TRBJ2-7; V gene: TRBV10-3; CDR3 protein: CAISNAQGHEQYF; CDR3 DNA: TGTGCCATCAGTAATGCACAGGGCCACGAGCAGTACTTC
D gene: TRBD1; clone size: .; J gene: TRBJ1-4; V gene: TRBV7-9; CDR3 protein: CASTKGTGLNEKLFF; CDR3 DNA: TGTGCCAGCACCAAAGGGACAGGCCTTAATGAAAAACTGTTTTTT
D gene: .; clone size: .; J gene: TRBJ1-2; V gene: TRBV4-1; CDR3 protein: CASSQAPTDNYGYTF; CDR3 DNA: TGCGCCAGCAGCCAAGCCCCGACAGATAACTATGGCTACACCTTC
D gene: .; clone size: .; J gene: TRBJ2-2; V gene: TRBV9; CDR3 protein: CASSVTLRGGELFF; CDR3 DNA: TGTGCCAGCAGCGTAACTCTCCGAGGAGGGGAGCTGTTTTTT
D gene: .; clone size: .; J gene: TRBJ1-4; V gene: TRBV19; CDR3 protein: CASTHPTTNEKLFF; CDR3 DNA: TGTGCCAGTACGCACCCAACAACTAATGAAAAACTGTTTTTT
D gene: TRBD1; clone size: .; J gene: TRBJ1-1; V gene: TRBV6-6; CDR3 protein: CASSYAQGGEAFF; CDR3 DNA: TGTGCCAGCAGTTACGCACAGGGGGGTGAAGCTTTCTTT
D gene: .; clone size: once; J gene: TRBJ1-1; V gene: TRBV6-5; CDR3 protein: CASSWAGTEAFF; CDR3 DNA: TGTGCCAGCAGTTGGGCTGGAACTGAAGCTTTCTTT
D gene: TRBD2; clone size: .; J gene: TRBJ2-7; V gene: TRBV27; CDR3 protein: CASSLKLAGSSYEQYF; CDR3 DNA: TGTGCCAGCAGTCTCAAACTAGCGGGGAGTTCCTACGAGCAGTACTTC
D gene: .; clone size: .; J gene: TRBJ2-7; V gene: TRBV6-5; CDR3 protein: CATEGGTRPEQYF; CDR3 DNA: TGTGCCACCGAGGGCGGGACTCGACCCGAGCAGTACTTC
D gene: TRBD1; clone size: once; J gene: TRBJ2-7; V gene: TRBV7-2; CDR3 protein: CASSWKTGASYEQYF; CDR3 DNA: TGTGCCAGCAGCTGGAAGACAGGGGCCTCCTACGAGCAGTACTTC
D gene: .; clone size: .; J gene: TRBJ2-1; V gene: TRBV7-9; CDR3 protein: CASSLDRYNEQFF; CDR3 DNA: TGTGCCAGCAGTTTGGACAGATACAATGAGCAGTTCTTC
D gene: .; clone size: .; J gene: TRBJ2-3; V gene: TRBV9; CDR3 protein: CASSVVSGVDTQYF; CDR3 DNA: TGTGCCAGCAGCGTAGTGTCCGGGGTGGATACGCAGTATTTT
D gene: .; clone size: .; J gene: TRBJ1-1; V gene: TRBV4-3; CDR3 protein: CASSLRWNTEAFF; CDR3 DNA: TGCGCCAGCAGCCTTAGATGGAACACTGAAGCTTTCTTT
D gene: TRBD2; clone size: .; J gene: TRBJ2-1; V gene: TRBV30; CDR3 protein: CAWGPGTSGGYNEQFF; CDR3 DNA: TGTGCCTGGGGGCCAGGGACTAGCGGGGGTTACAATGAGCAGTTCTTC
D gene: .; clone size: .; J gene: TRBJ1-5; V gene: TRBV4-3; CDR3 protein: CASSQNRAMGNQPQHF; CDR3 DNA: TGCGCCAGCAGCCAAAACAGGGCCATGGGCAATCAGCCCCAGCATTTT
D gene: TRBD1; clone size: .; J gene: TRBJ1-6; V gene: TRBV2; CDR3 protein: CATGMDRGIDSPLHF; CDR3 DNA: TGTGCAACCGGGATGGACAGGGGGATTGATTCACCCCTCCACTTT
D gene: .; clone size: .; J gene: TRBJ2-5; V gene: TRBV11-2; CDR3 protein: CASSRERVETQYF; CDR3 DNA: TGTGCCAGCTCGAGGGAACGGGTGGAGACCCAGTACTTC
D gene: .; clone size: .; J gene: TRBJ2-3; V gene: TRBV7-8; CDR3 protein: CASIPREGGTDTQYF; CDR3 DNA: TGTGCCAGCATCCCTCGTGAAGGGGGCACAGATACGCAGTATTTT
D gene: TRBD1; clone size: .; J gene: TRBJ2-3; V gene: TRBV5-6; CDR3 protein: CASSYLQGGELTDTQYF; CDR3 DNA: TGTGCCAGCAGCTATTTACAGGGGGGAGAACTCACAGATACGCAGTATTTT
D gene: .; clone size: .; J gene: TRBJ2-7; V gene: TRBV5-1; CDR3 protein: CASSPAGVAVRYEQYF; CDR3 DNA: TGCGCCAGCAGCCCTGCGGGTGTAGCGGTTCGTTACGAGCAGTACTTC
D gene: .; clone size: .; J gene: TRBJ2-7; V gene: TRBV7-9; CDR3 protein: CASSATNSYEQYF; CDR3 DNA: TGTGCCAGCAGCGCGACGAACTCCTACGAGCAGTACTTC
D gene: .; clone size: .; J gene: TRBJ1-1; V gene: TRBV11-3; CDR3 protein: CASSQHGNTEAFF; CDR3 DNA: TGTGCCAGCAGCCAACACGGGAACACTGAAGCTTTCTTT
D gene: .; clone size: .; J gene: TRBJ2-5; V gene: TRBV6-6; CDR3 protein: CASSYGTHGETQYF; CDR3 DNA: TGTGCCAGCAGTTACGGGACCCACGGAGAGACCCAGTACTTC
D gene: TRBD1; clone size: .; J gene: TRBJ2-5; V gene: TRBV4-2; CDR3 protein: CASSRDPGQWQETQYF; CDR3 DNA: TGTGCCAGCAGCCGAGACCCGGGACAGTGGCAAGAGACCCAGTACTTC
D gene: TRBD1; clone size: .; J gene: TRBJ1-1; V gene: TRBV5-6; CDR3 protein: CASSKNRGDTEAFF; CDR3 DNA: TGTGCCAGCAGCAAAAACAGGGGGGACACTGAAGCTTTCTTT
D gene: .; clone size: .; J gene: TRBJ2-2; V gene: TRBV11-3; CDR3 protein: CASSSAGPGELFF; CDR3 DNA: TGTGCCAGCAGCTCGGCGGGGCCCGGGGAGCTGTTTTTT
D gene: TRBD1; clone size: .; J gene: TRBJ1-5; V gene: TRBV5-5; CDR3 protein: CASSLTRGHNQPQHF; CDR3 DNA: TGTGCCAGCAGCTTGACCAGGGGGCACAATCAGCCCCAGCATTTT
D gene: TRBD1; clone size: once; J gene: TRBJ1-1; V gene: TRBV5-1; CDR3 protein: CASRTGGLSEGAEAFF; CDR3 DNA: TGCGCCAGCAGAACAGGGGGTCTGAGCGAGGGCGCTGAAGCTTTCTTT
D gene: TRBD1; clone size: .; J gene: TRBJ1-1; V gene: TRBV2; CDR3 protein: CASSDRGTGVSNTEAFF; CDR3 DNA: TGTGCCAGCAGTGATCGCGGGACAGGGGTTTCGAACACTGAAGCTTTCTTT
D gene: TRBD1; clone size: .; J gene: TRBJ1-1; V gene: TRBV6-5; CDR3 protein: CASRETGLNEAFF; CDR3 DNA: TGTGCCAGCAGGGAGACAGGGCTTAATGAAGCTTTCTTT
D gene: .; clone size: .; J gene: TRBJ2-3; V gene: TRBV7-2; CDR3 protein: CASQGPTSTDTQYF; CDR3 DNA: TGTGCCAGCCAGGGACCGACTAGCACAGATACGCAGTATTTT
D gene: .; clone size: .; J gene: TRBJ1-5; V gene: TRBV6-1; CDR3 protein: CASSWTTDQPQHF; CDR3 DNA: TGTGCCAGCAGTTGGACAACGGATCAGCCCCAGCATTTT
D gene: TRBD1; clone size: few; J gene: TRBJ2-6; V gene: TRBV5-1; CDR3 protein: CASSMTGTGANVLTF; CDR3 DNA: TGCGCCAGCAGCATGACAGGGACTGGGGCCAACGTCCTGACTTTC